This T cell receptor beta chain was sequenced for a study of T cell clusters in autoimmune cytopenias. TRB amplification used around 260 ng of peripheral blood genomic DNA. TRB rearrangements were amplified by touch-down multiplex PCR with mixed TRB-A/B primers. Each CDR3 protein gets one entry in TCRdb, which reprocessed the multiplex PCR reads and gives no DNA. The table lists 1,000 to 1,500 distinct CDR3 sequences. A further study also used this sample, focusing on T cell repertoires in aging, cancer and after chemotherapy.

The clonotype comes from a human donor in good health. Sequencing was done on a sample of peripheral blood.

The CDR3: CSASSSSPNTEAFF. The chain carries TRBV20-1 and TRBJ1-1. This CDR3 is 14 amino acids long. Germline assignment: CDR1 DFQATT and CDR2 SNEGSKA (reference sequence).